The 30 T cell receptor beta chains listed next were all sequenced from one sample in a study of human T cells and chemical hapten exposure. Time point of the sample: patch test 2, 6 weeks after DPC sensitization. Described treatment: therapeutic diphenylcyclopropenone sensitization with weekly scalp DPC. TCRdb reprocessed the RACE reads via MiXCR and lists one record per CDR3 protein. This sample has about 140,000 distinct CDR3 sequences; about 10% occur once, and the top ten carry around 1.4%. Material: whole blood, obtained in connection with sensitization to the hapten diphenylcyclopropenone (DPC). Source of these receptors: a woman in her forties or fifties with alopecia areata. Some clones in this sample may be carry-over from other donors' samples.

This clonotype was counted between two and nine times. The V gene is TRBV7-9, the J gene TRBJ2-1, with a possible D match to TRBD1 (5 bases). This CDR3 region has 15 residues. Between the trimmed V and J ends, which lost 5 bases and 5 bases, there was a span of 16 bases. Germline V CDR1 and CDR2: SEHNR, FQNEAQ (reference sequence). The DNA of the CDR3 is TGTGCCAGCAGCCTAACAGGAATTGATAACAATGAGCAGTTCTTC. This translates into CASSLTGIDNNEQFF.

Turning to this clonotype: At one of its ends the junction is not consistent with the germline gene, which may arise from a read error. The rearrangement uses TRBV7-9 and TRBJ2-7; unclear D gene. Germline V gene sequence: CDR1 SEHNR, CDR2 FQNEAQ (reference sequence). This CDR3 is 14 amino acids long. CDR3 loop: CASNLSQTSYEQYF. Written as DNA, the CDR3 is TGTGCCAGCAACTTAAGCCAGACATCCTACGAGCAGTACTTC.

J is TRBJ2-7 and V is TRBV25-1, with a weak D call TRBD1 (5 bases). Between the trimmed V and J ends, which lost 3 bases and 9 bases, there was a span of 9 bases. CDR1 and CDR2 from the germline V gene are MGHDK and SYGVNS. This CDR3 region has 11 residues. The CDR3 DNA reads TGTGCCAGCAGTGACCAGGGCGGGCAGTACTTC. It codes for CASSDQGGQYF.

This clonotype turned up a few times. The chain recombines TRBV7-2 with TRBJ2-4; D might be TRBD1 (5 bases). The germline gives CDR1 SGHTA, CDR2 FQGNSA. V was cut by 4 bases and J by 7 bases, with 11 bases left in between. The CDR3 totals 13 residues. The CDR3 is CASSYAGKNIQYF. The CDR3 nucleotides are TGTGCCAGCAGCTATGCAGGGAAGAACATTCAGTACTTC.

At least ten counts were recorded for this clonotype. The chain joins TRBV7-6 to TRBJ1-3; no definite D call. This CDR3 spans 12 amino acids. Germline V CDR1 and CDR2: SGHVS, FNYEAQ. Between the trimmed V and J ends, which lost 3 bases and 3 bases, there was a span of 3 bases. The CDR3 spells CASSLNGNTIYF. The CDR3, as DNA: TGTGCCAGCAGCTTGAATGGAAACACCATATATTTT. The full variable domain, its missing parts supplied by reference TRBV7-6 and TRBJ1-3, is GAGVSQSPRYKVTKRGQDVALRCDPISGHVSLYWYRQALGQGPEFLTYFNYEAQQDKSGLPNDRFSAERPEGSISTLTIQRTEQRDSAMYRCASSLNGNTIYFGEGSWLTVV.

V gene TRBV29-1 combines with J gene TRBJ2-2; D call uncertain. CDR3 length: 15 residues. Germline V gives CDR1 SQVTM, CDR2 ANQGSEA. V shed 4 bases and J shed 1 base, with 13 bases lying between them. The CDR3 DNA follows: TGCAGCGTTGCGGAATCCCTCCGGAACACCGGGGAGCTGTTTTTT. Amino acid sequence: CSVAESLRNTGELFF.

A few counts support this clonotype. As DNA, the CDR3 is TGTGCCAGCAGCTCGTCCACCTCAGGGGGCGCCTACTACGAGCAGTACTTC. It codes for CASSSSTSGGAYYEQYF. This chain uses TRBV5-5 with TRBJ2-7, with TRBD1 matching 8 bases. CDR3 size: 17 residues. Germline CDR1 and CDR2: SGHKS and YYEKEE (reference sequence). V dropped 3 bases and J dropped 3; count of bases not matched to a gene: 14.

CDR3 loop: CASTVGGTGELFF. The CDR3 coding sequence is TGTGCCAGCACCGTCGGGGGGACCGGGGAGCTGTTTTTT. This chain links TRBV12-3 or TRBV12-4 with TRBJ2-2; 7 bases fit TRBD2. Trimming at V came to 7 bases and at J to 5 bases, leaving 4 bases not matched to a gene. The CDR3 extends over 13 amino acids.

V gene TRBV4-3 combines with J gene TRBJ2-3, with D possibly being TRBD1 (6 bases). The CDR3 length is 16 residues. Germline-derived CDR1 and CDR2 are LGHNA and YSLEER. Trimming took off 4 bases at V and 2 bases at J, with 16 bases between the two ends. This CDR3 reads CASSRARGGATDTQYF. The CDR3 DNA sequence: TGCGCCAGCAGCCGAGCTAGAGGGGGAGCCACAGATACGCAGTATTTT.

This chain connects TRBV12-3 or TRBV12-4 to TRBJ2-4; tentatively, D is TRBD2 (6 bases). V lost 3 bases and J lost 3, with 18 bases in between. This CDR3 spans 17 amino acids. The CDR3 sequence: CASSFLLGGAGKNIQYF. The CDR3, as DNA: TGTGCCAGCAGTTTCCTCTTGGGGGGAGCGGGCAAAAACATTCAGTACTTC.

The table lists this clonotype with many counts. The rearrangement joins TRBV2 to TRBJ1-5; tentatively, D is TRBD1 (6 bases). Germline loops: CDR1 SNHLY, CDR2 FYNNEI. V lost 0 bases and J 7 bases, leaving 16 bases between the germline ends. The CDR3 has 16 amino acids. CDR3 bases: TGTGCCAGCAGTGAAGCGCTTGGGGGGCTGAGGCAGCCCCAGCATTTT. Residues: CASSEALGGLRQPQHF.

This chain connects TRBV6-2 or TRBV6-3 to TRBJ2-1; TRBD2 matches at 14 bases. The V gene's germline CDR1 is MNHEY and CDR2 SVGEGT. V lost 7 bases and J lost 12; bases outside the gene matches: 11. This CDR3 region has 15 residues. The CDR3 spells CASTPGTSGRSGQFF. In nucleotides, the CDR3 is TGTGCCAGCACCCCCGGGACTAGCGGGAGAAGTGGGCAGTTCTTC.

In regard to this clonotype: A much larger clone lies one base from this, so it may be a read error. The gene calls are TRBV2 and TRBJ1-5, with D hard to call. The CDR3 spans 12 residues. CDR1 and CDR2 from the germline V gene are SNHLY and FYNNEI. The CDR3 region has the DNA TGTGCCAGCAGTGAAGGCAATAAGCCCCAGCATTTT. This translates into CASSEGNKPQHF.

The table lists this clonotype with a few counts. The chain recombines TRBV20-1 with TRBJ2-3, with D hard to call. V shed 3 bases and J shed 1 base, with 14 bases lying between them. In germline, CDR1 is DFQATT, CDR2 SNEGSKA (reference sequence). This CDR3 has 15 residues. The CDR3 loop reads CSARAPAWGTDTQYF. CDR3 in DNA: TGCAGTGCTAGGGCCCCCGCTTGGGGCACAGATACGCAGTATTTT.

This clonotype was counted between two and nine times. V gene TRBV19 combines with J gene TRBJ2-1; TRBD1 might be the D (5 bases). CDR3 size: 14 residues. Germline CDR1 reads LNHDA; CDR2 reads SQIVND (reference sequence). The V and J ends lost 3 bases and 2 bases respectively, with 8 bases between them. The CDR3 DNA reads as TGTGCCAGTAGTATCACAGGTGCCTACAATGAGCAGTTCTTC. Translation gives CASSITGAYNEQFF. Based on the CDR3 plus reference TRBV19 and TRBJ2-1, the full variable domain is DGGITQSPKYLFRKEGQNVTLSCEQNLNHDAMYWYRQDPGQGLRLIYYSQIVNDFQKGDIAEGYSVSREKKESFPLTVTSAQKNPTAFYLCASSITGAYNEQFFGPGTRLTVL.

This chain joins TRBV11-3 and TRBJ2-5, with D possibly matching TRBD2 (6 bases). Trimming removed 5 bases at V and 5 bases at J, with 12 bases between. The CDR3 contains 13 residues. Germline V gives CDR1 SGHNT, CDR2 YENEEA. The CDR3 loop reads CASSPTGVETQYF. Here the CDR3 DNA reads TGTGCCAGCAGCCCGACGGGGGTGGAGACCCAGTACTTC.

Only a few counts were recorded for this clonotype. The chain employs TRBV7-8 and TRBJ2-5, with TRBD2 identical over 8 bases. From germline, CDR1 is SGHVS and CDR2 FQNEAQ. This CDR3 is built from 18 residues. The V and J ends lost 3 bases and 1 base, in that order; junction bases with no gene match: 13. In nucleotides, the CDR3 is TGTGCCAGCAGCTTGTTCGCGGCGGTAGCGGGGTTCCAAGAGACCCAGTACTTC. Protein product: CASSLFAAVAGFQETQYF. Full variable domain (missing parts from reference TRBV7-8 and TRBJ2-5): GAGVSQSPRYKVAKRGQDVALRCDPISGHVSLFWYQQALGQGPEFLTYFQNEAQLDKSGLPSDRFFAERPEGSVSTLKIQRTQQEDSAVYLCASSLFAAVAGFQETQYFGPGTRLLVL.

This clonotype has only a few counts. This CDR3 is CASRPTGTSANEQFF. The CDR3 nucleotides read TGTGCCAGCAGGCCGACCGGGACTAGCGCGAATGAGCAGTTCTTC. This chain uses TRBV7-3 with TRBJ2-1, with 10 bases lining up with TRBD2. Germline values: CDR1 SGHTA, CDR2 FQGTGA. The CDR3 covers 15 residues. J lost 7 bases, V lost 6 bases, and 9 bases had no gene match.

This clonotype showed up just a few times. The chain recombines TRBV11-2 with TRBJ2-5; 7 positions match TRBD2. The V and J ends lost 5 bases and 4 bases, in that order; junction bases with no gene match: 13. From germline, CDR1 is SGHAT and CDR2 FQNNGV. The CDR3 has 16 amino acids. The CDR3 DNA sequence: TGTGCCAGCAGCCAAGGCGGGAGCGGGAAGGTAGAGACCCAGTACTTC. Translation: CASSQGGSGKVETQYF.

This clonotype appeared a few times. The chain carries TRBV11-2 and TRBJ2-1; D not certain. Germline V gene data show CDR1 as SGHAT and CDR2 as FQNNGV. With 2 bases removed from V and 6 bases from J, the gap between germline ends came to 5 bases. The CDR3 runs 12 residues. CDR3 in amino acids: CASSLYGNEQFF. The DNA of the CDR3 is TGTGCCAGCAGCTTATATGGCAATGAGCAGTTCTTC.

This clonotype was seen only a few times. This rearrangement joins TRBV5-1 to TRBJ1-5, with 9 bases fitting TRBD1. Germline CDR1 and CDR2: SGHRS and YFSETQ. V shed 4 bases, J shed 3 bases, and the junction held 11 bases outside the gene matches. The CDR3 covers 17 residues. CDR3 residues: CASSPGTGQRDNQPQHF. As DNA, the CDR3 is TGCGCCAGCAGCCCCGGGACAGGGCAAAGGGACAATCAGCCCCAGCATTTT.

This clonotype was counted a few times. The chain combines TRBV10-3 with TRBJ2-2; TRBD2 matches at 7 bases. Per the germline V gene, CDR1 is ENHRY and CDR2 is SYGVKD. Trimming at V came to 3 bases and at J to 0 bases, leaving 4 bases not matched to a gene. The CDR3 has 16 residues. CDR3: CAISDSSGTNTGELFF. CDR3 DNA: TGTGCCATCAGTGATTCCAGCGGGACGAACACCGGGGAGCTGTTTTTT.

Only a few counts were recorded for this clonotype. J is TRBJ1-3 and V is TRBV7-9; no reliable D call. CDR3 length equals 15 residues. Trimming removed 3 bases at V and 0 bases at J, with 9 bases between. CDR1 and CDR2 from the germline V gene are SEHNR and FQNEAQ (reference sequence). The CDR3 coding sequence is TGTGCCAGCAGCTTTACATTGAGCTCTGGAAACACCATATATTTT. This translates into CASSFTLSSGNTIYF. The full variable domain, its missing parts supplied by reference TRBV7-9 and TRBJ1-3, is DTGVSQNPRHKITKRGQNVTFRCDPISEHNRLYWYRQTLGQGPEFLTYFQNEAQLEKSRLLSDRFSAERPKGSFSTLEIQRTEQGDSAMYLCASSFTLSSGNTIYFGEGSWLTVV.

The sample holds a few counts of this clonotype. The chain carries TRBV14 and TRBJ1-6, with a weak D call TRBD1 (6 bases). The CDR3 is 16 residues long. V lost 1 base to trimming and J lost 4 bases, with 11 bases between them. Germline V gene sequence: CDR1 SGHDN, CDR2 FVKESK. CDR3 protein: CASSQVGGQYNSPLHF. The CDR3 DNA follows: TGTGCCAGCAGCCAAGTAGGGGGACAATATAATTCACCCCTCCACTTT.

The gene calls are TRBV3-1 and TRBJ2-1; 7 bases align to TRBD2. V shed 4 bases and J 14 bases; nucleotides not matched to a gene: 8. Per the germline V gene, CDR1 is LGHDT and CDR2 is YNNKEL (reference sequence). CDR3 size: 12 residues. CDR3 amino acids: CASSPLGRAEFF. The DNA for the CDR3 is TGTGCCAGCAGCCCCCTGGGGAGGGCGGAGTTCTTC.

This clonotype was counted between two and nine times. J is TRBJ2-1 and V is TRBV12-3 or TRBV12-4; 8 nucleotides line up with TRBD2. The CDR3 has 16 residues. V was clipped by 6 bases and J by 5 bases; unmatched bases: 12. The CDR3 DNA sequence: TGTGCCAGCAGCCCGACGGGGTTAGCGGGGAACAATGAGCAGTTCTTC. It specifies CASSPTGLAGNNEQFF.

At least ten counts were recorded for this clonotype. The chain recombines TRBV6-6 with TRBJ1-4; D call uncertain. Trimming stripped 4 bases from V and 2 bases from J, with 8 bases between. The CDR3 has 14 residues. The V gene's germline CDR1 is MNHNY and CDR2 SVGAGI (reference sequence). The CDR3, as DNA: TGTGCCAGCAGTTCCGGGTGGACTAATGAAAAACTGTTTTTT. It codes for CASSSGWTNEKLFF.

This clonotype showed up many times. CDR3 loop: CASRSLRAGTNYEQYF. CDR3 DNA: TGTGCCAGCAGATCTCTAAGGGCGGGAACTAACTACGAGCAGTACTTC. The V gene is TRBV27, the J gene TRBJ2-7; tentatively, D is TRBD2 (6 bases). V lost 6 bases, J lost 3 bases, and 21 bases lay in between. Germline V lookup: CDR1 MNHEY, CDR2 SMNVEV (reference sequence). This CDR3 spans 16 amino acids.

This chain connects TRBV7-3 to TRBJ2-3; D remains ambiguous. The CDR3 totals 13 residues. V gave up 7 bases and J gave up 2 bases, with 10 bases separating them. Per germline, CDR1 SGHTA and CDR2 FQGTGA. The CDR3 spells CASTPWSTDTQYF. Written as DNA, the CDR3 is TGTGCCAGCACCCCGTGGTCCACAGATACGCAGTATTTT.

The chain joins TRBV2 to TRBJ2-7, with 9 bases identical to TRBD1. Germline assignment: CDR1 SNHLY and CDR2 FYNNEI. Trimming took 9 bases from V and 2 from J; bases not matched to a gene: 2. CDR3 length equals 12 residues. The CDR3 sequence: CASRTGAYEQYF. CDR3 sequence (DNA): TGTGCCAGTAGGACAGGGGCCTACGAGCAGTACTTC. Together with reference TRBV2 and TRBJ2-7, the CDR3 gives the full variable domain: EPEVTQTPSHQVTQMGQEVILRCVPISNHLYFYWYRQILGQKVEFLVSFYNNEISEKSEIFDDQFSVERPDGSNFTLKIRSTKLEDSAMYFCASRTGAYEQYFGPGTRLTVT.